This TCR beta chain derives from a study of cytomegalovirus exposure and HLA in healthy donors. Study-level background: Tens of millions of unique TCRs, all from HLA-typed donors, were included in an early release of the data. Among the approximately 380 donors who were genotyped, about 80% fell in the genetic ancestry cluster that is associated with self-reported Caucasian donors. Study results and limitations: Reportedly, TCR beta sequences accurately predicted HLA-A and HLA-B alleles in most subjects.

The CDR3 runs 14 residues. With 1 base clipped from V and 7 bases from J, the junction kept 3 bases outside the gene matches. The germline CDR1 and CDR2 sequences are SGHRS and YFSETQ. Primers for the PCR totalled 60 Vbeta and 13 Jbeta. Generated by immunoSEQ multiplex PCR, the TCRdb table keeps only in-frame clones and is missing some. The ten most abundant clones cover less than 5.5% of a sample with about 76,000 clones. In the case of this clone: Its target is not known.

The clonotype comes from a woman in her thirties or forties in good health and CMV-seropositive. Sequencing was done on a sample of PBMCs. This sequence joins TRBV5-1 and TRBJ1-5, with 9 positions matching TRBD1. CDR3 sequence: CASSLTGGQQPQHF. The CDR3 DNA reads TGCGCCAGCAGCTTGACAGGGGGCCAACAGCCCCAGCATTTT.